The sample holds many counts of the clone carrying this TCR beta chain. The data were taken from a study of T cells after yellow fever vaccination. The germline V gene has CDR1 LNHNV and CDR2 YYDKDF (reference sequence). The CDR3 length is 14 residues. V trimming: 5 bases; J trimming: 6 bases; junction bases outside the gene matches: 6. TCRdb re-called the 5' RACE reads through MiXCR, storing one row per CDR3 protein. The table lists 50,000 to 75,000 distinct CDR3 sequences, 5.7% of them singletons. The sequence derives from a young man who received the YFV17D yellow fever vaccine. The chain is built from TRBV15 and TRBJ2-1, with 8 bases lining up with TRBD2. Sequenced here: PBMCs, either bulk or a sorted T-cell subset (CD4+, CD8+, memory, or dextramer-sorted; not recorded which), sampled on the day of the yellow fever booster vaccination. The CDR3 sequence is CATSLGGGSNEQFF. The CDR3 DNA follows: TGTGCCACCAGCCTCGGGGGGGGGAGCAATGAGCAGTTCTTC.